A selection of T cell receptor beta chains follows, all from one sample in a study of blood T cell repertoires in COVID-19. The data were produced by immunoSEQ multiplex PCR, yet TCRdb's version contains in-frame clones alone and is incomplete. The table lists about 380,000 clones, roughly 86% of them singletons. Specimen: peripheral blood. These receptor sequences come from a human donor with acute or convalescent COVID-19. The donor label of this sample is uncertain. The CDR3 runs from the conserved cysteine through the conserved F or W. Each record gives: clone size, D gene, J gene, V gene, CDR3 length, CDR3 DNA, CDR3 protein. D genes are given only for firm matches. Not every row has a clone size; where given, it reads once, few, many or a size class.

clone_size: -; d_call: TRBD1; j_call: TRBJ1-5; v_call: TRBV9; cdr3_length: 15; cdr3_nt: TGTGCCAGCAGCGTGGATTCCGGGACAGGGTTCACCCAGCATTTT; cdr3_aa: CASSVDSGTGFTQHF
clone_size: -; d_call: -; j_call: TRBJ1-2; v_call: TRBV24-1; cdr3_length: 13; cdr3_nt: TGTGCCACCAGTGAGACGGACAGTTTTGGCTACACCTTC; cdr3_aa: CATSETDSFGYTF
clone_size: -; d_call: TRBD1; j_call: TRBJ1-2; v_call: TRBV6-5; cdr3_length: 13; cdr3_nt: TGTGCCAGCAGTCCCGGGACAGGGACTGGCTACACCTTC; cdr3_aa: CASSPGTGTGYTF
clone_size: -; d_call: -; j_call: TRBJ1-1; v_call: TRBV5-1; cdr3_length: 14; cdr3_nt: TGCGCCAGCAGCTCGGTCCTCCGAGGAACTGAAGCTTTCTTT; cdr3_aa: CASSSVLRGTEAFF
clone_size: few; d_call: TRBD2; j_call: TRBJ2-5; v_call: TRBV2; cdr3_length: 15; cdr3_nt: TGTGCCAGCAGTGAAATCGGGCGGGGGCAAGAGACCCAGTACTTC; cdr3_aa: CASSEIGRGQETQYF
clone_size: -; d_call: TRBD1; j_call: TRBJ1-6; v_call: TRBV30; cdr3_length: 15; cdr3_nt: TGTGCCTGGAGTCGACAGGGGCTGGGGAATTCACCCCTCCACTTT; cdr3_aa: CAWSRQGLGNSPLHF
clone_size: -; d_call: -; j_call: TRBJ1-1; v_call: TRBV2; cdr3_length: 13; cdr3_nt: TGTGCCAGCAGCCGTAGAGAAAGCACTGAAGCTTTCTTT; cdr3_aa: CASSRRESTEAFF
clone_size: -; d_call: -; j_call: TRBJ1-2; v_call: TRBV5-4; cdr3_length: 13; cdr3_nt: TGTGCCAGCAGCTCTCAGGGAATACGCGGCTACACCTTC; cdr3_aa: CASSSQGIRGYTF
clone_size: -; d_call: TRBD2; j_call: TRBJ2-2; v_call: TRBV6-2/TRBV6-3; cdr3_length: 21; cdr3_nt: TGTGCCAGCAGTTACTCAGGGACTAGCGGGAGGAGAGGAATAGGCACCGGGGAGCTGTTTTTT; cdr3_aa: CASSYSGTSGRRGIGTGELFF
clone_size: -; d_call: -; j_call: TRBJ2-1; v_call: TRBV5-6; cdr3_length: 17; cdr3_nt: TGTGCCAGCAGCTCTAAAAGGGGAGGACGATTGGCTGATGAGCAGTTCTTC; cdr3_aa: CASSSKRGGRLADEQFF
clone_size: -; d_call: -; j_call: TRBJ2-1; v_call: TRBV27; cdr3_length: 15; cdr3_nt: TGTGCCAGCAGCTACGCCCGTGGGGGCATAAGTGAGCAGTTCTTC; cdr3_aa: CASSYARGGISEQFF
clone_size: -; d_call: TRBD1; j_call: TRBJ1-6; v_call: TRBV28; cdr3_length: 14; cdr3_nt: TGTGCCAGCATTAGGGACAGGGCGCGTTCACCCCTCCACTTT; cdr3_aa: CASIRDRARSPLHF
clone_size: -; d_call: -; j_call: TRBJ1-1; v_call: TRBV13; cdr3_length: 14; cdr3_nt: TGTGCCAGCAGCCGGGGACTTCTGAACACTGAAGCTTTCTTT; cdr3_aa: CASSRGLLNTEAFF
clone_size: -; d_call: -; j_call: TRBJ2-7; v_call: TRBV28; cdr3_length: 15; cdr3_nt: TGTGCCAGCAGTCCTTTCAGGACAGCGAGCTACGAGCAGTACTTC; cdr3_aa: CASSPFRTASYEQYF
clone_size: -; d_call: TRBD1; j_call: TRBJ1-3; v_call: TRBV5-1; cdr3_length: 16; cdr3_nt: TGCGCCAGCAGCCGGACAGGGCCATACGACGGAAACACCATATATTTT; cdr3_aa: CASSRTGPYDGNTIYF
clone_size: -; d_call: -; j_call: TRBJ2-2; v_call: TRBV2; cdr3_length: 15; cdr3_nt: TGTGCCAGCAGTGAAGTGGGGACTTACACCGGGGAGCTGTTTTTT; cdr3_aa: CASSEVGTYTGELFF
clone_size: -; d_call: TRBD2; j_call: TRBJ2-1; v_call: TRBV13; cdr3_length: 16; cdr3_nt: TGTGCCAGCAGCCCACGCCTCCTAGCGGGGACTAATGAGCAGTTCTTC; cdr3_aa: CASSPRLLAGTNEQFF
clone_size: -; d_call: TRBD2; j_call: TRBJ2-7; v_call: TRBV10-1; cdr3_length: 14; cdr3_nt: TGCGCCAGCAGTGAGTCGAGCGGGGCCTACGAGCAGTACTTC; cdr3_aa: CASSESSGAYEQYF
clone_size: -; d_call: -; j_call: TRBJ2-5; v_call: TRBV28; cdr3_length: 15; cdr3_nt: TGTGCCAGCAGCCCTACTAGCACGTACCAAGAGACCCAGTACTTC; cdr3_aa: CASSPTSTYQETQYF
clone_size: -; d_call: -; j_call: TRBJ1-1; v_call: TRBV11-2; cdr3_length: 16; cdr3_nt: TGTGCCAGCAGCTTAGCGAGGACAATCATGAACACTGAAGCTTTCTTT; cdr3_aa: CASSLARTIMNTEAFF
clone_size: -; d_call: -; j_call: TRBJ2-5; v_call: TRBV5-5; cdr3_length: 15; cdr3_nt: TGTGCCAGCAGCTTGAGCCCTTCTATCCGAGAGACCCAGTACTTC; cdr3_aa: CASSLSPSIRETQYF
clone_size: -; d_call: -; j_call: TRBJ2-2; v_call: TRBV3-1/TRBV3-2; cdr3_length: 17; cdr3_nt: TGTGCCAGCAGCCAGGGAGACAGTCGGGGGTCCGCCGGGGAGCTGTTTTTT; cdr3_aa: CASSQGDSRGSAGELFF
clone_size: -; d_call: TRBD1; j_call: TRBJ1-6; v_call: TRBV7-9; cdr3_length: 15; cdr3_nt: TGTGCCAGCAGCTTAGGCACAGGGGTAAGTTCACCCCTCCACTTT; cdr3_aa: CASSLGTGVSSPLHF
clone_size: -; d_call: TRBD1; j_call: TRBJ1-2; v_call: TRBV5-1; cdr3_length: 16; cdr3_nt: TGCGCCAGCAGCTTGGGGGACAGGGGGCCAAACTATGGCTACACCTTC; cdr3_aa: CASSLGDRGPNYGYTF
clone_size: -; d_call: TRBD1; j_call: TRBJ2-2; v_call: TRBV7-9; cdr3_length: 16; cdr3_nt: TGTGCCAGCAGCTTAGAAGGACAGGTCAACACCGGGGAGCTGTTTTTT; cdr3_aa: CASSLEGQVNTGELFF
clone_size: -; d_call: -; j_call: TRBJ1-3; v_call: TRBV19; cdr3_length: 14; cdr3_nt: TGTGCCAGTAGTCGAGGCAGCTCTGGAAACACCATATATTTT; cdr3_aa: CASSRGSSGNTIYF
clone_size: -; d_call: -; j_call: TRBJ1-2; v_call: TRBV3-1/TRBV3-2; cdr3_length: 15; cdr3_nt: TGTGCCAGCAGCATGCGCCCCGACAGGAACTATGGCTACACCTTC; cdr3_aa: CASSMRPDRNYGYTF
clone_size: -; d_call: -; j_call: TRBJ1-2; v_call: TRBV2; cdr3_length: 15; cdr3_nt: TGTGCCAGCAGTGAATCCCCAGGAAATAACTATGGCTACACCTTC; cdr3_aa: CASSESPGNNYGYTF
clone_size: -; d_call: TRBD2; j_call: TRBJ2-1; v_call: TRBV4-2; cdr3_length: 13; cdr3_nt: TGTGCCAGCAGCCAGGGACTAGGCGATGAGCAGTTCTTC; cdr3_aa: CASSQGLGDEQFF
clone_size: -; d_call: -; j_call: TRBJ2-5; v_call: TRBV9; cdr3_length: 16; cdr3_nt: TGTGCCAGCAGCCCCTCGGGACTTCTTCTTAAAGAGACCCAGTACTTC; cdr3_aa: CASSPSGLLLKETQYF
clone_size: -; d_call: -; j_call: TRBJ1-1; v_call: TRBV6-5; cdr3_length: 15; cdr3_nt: TGTGCCAGCAGTACAAAGCGGGCGGGGGCCACTGAAGCTTTCTTT; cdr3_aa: CASSTKRAGATEAFF
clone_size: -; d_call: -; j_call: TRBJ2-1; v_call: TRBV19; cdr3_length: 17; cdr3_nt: TGTGCCAGTAGTATATCTTCGGACACCTGGCAGGTAAATGAGCAGTTCTTC; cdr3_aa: CASSISSDTWQVNEQFF
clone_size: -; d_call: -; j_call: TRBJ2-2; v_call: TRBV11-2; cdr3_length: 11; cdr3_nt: TGTGCCAGCAGCCCGGGCGGGGAGCTGTTTTTT; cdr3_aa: CASSPGGELFF
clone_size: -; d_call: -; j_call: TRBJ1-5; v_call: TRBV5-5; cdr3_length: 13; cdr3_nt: TGTGCCAGCAGTTATGACAGCCATCAGCCCCAGCATTTT; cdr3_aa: CASSYDSHQPQHF
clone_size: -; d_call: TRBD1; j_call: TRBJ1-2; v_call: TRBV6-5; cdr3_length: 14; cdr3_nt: TGTGCCAGCAGTTACTCGAGACAGGGTGTAGGCTACACCTTC; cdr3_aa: CASSYSRQGVGYTF
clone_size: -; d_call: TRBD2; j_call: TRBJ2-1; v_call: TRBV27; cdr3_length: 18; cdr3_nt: TGTGCCAGCAGAACACGAAGCCGCGGCGGGAGTAACTACAATGAGCAGTTCTTC; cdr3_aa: CASRTRSRGGSNYNEQFF
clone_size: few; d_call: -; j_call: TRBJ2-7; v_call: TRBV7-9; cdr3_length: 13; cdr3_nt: TGTGCCAGCAGCTCCGGGCGGGTTAAGGAGCAGTACTTC; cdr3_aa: CASSSGRVKEQYF
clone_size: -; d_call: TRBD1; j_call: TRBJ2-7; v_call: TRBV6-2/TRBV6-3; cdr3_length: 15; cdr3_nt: TGTGCCAGCAGTTACTACGGGACAGATACCTACGAGCAGTACTTC; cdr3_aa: CASSYYGTDTYEQYF
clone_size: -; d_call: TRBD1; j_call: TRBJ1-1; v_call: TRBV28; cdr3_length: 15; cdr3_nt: TGTGCCAGCAGTCCGGCCGACAGGGAAGGAGGAGGTGGTTTCTTT; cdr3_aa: CASSPADREGGGGFF
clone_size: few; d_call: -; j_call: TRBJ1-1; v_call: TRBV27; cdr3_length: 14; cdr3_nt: TGTGCCAGCAACCCCTCGGGTGAAACAGGGATAGCTTTCTTT; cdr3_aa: CASNPSGETGIAFF
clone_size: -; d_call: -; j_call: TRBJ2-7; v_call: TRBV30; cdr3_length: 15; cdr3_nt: TGTGCTCTTACCAGGGCTGACAGACCAACCTACGAGCAGTACTTC; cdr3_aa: CALTRADRPTYEQYF
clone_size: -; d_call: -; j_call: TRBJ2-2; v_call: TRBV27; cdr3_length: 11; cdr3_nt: TGTGCGAGCGGAGACCTACGGGAGCTGTTTTTT; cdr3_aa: CASGDLRELFF
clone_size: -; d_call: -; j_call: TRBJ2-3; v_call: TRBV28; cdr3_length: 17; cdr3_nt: TGTGCCAGCAGTTTCCCATCAGGGCTATCAGGCACAGATACGCAGTATTTT; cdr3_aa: CASSFPSGLSGTDTQYF
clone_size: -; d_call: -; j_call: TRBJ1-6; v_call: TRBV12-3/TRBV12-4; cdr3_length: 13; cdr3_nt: TGTGCCAGCAGCCGAACGGGACATTTGGCCCTCCACTTT; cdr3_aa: CASSRTGHLALHF
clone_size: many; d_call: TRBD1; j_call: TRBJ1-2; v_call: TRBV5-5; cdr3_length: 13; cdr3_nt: TGTGCCAGCAGCCCTGGACAGGGGAATGGCTACACCTTC; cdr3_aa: CASSPGQGNGYTF
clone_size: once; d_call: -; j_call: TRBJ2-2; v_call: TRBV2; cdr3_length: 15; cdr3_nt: TGTGCCAGCAGTGAAGGCGGGGTTAGGGCCGGGGAGCTGTTTTTT; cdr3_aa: CASSEGGVRAGELFF
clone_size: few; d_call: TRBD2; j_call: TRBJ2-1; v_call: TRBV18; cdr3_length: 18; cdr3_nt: TGTGCCAGCTCACGTACTACTAGCGGGGGGGCCGGCTACAATGAGCAGTTCTTC; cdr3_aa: CASSRTTSGGAGYNEQFF
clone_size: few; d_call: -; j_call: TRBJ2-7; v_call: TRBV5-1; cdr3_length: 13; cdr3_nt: TGCGCCAGCAGGTCCTTAGGAGACTACGAGCAGTACTTC; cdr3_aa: CASRSLGDYEQYF
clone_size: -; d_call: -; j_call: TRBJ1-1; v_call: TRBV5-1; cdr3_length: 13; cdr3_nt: TGCGCCAGCAGTCCTAATGGTTTCACTGAAGCTTTCTTT; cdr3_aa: CASSPNGFTEAFF
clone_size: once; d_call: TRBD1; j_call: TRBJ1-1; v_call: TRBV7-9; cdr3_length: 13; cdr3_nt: TGTGCCAGCAGCTTAGACAGGGGCGGTGAAGCTTTCTTT; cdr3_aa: CASSLDRGGEAFF
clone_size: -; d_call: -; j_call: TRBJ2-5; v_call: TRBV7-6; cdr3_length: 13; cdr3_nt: TGTGCCAGCAGCATGGGACTCCAAGAGACCCAGTACTTC; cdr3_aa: CASSMGLQETQYF
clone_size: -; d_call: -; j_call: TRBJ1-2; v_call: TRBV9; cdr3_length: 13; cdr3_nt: TGTGCCAGCAGCGTAGACTCCAACTATGGCTACACCTTC; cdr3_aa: CASSVDSNYGYTF